The present entry profiles one T cell receptor (beta chain) with its context. Mismatch with germline at one junction end may stem from a read error. The data were obtained in a study of blood T cells in healthy people across ages. At least 6.5 million PBMCs were isolated per sample. The amount of total RNA extracted per sample was at least 6 micrograms. CDR3 length: 14 amino acids. CDR1 is ENHRY and CDR2 is SYGVKD in the germline V gene. The use of a sample-barcoded 5' primer and a J-beta primer mix characterized a second PCR of about 7 to 12 cycles. Each cDNA molecule carried a tag from a template-switch adaptor that contained 12 random nucleotides. TCRdb fed the 5' RACE reads into MiXCR, producing one record per CDR3 protein. The sample shows some 930,000 distinct CDR3 sequences, roughly 28% of them seen only once. The sample also formed part of further work on T cells of mothers and their children.

This chain uses TRBV10-3 with TRBJ1-1, with D perhaps TRBD1 (6 bases). What was sequenced was blood. The clonotype originates from a woman in her 40s in good health. The CDR3 sequence is CALSPGHLNTEAFF. The CDR3 nucleotides read TGTGCCCTCAGTCCGGGACATTTGAACACTGAAGCTTTCTTT.